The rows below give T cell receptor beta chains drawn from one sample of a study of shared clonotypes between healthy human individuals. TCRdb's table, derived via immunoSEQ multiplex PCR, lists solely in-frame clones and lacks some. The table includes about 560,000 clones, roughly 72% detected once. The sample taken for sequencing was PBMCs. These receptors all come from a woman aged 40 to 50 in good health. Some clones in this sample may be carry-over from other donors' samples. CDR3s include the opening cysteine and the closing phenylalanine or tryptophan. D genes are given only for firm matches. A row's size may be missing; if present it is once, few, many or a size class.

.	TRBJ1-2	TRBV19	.	CASSPPRKYGYTF	TGTGCCAGTAGTCCCCCGCGGAAGTATGGCTACACCTTC
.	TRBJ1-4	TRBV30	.	CAWSVRGVNEKLFF	TGTGCCTGGAGTGTACGGGGGGTTAATGAAAAACTGTTTTTT
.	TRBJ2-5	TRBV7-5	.	CVRSARDGETQYF	TGTGTCAGAAGCGCCCGGGACGGGGAGACCCAGTACTTC
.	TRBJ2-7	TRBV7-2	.	CASSLAPGGDLTYEQYF	TGTGCCAGCAGCTTAGCTCCAGGAGGGGACTTAACCTACGAGCAGTACTTC
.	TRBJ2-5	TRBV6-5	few	CASSRTGEKGETQYF	TGTGCCAGCAGTCGAACGGGGGAGAAAGGAGAGACCCAGTACTTC
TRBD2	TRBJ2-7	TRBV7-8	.	CASSPAVGAGIGGEQYF	TGTGCCAGCAGCCCGGCGGTGGGAGCGGGAATTGGAGGCGAGCAGTACTTC
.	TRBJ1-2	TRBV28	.	CASSLLQDYGYTF	TGTGCCAGCAGCCTCCTGCAAGACTATGGCTACACCTTC
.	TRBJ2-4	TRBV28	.	CASRRPRVAKNIQYF	TGTGCCAGCAGACGACCCAGGGTTGCCAAAAACATTCAGTACTTC
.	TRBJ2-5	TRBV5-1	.	CASRRVGGSQETQYF	TGCGCCAGCAGGAGGGTCGGCGGGTCCCAAGAGACCCAGTACTTC
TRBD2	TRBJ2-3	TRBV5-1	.	CASRSLAGGEADTQYF	TGCGCCAGCAGGTCCCTAGCGGGAGGGGAGGCAGATACGCAGTATTTT
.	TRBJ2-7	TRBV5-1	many	CASSLEGSNYEQYF	TGCGCCAGCAGCTTGGAGGGCAGTAACTACGAGCAGTACTTC
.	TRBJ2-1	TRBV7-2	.	CASSFAAAGRNEQFF	TGTGCCAGCAGCTTTGCGGCCGCTGGCCGAAATGAGCAGTTCTTC
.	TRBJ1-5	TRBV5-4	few	CASSLAGSQPQHF	TGTGCCAGCAGCTTGGCAGGGAGTCAGCCCCAGCATTTT
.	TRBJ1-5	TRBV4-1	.	CASSQNSLRNQPQHF	TGCGCCAGCAGCCAAAATTCACTACGCAATCAGCCCCAGCATTTT
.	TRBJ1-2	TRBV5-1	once	CASSLEVGTYGYTF	TGCGCCAGCAGCTTGGAAGTAGGGACCTATGGCTACACCTTC
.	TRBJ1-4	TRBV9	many	CASSATSTNEKLFF	TGTGCCAGCAGCGCCACATCAACTAATGAAAAACTGTTTTTT
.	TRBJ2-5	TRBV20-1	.	CSASNQETQYF	TGCAGTGCTAGCAATCAAGAGACCCAGTACTTC
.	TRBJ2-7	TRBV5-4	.	CASSPGPSYEQYF	TGTGCCAGCAGCCCGGGACCTTCCTACGAGCAGTACTTC
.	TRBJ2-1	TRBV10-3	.	CAISEYGLPLNEQFF	TGTGCCATCAGTGAGTATGGCTTGCCCCTCAATGAGCAGTTCTTC
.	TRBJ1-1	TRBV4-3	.	CASSQESQNTEAFF	TGCGCCAGCAGCCAAGAAAGCCAGAACACTGAAGCTTTCTTT
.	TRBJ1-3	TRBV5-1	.	CASSLGGVTRNTIYF	TGCGCCAGCAGCTTGGGAGGGGTTACTAGAAACACCATATATTTT
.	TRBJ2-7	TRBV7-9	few	CASSLSGSLDEQYF	TGTGCCAGCAGCTTATCCGGGTCCTTGGACGAGCAGTACTTC
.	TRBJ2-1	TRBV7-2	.	CASSLVYNEQFF	TGTGCCAGCAGCTTAGTCTACAATGAGCAGTTCTTC
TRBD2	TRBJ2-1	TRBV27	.	CASSLGLVSLPNEQFF	TGTGCCAGCAGTTTGGGACTAGTCTCTCTTCCCAATGAGCAGTTCTTC
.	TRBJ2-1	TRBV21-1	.	CASSERLAASSYNEQFF	TGTGCCAGCAGCGAACGACTAGCGGCGAGCTCCTACAATGAGCAGTTCTTC
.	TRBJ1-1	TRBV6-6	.	CASSYWGGDTEAFF	TGTGCCAGCAGTTATTGGGGGGGGGACACTGAAGCTTTCTTT
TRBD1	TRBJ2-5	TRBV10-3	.	CAISEVDRGPETQYF	TGTGCCATCAGTGAAGTGGACAGGGGGCCTGAGACCCAGTACTTC
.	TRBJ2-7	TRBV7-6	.	CASSLDFSPNEQYF	TGTGCCAGCAGCTTAGATTTTAGCCCCAACGAGCAGTACTTC
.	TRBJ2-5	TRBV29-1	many	CSVASGFLGLREQYF	TGCAGCGTAGCCTCAGGGTTTCTCGGGCTTAGGGAGCAGTACTTC
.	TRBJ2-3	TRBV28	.	CASNAGVRPDTQYF	TGTGCCAGCAACGCAGGGGTCCGACCAGATACGCAGTATTTT
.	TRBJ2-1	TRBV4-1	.	CASSLGAFEQFF	TGCGCCAGCAGCCTCGGGGCCTTCGAGCAGTTCTTC
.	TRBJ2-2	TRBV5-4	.	CASSPRGKVETGELFF	TGTGCCAGCAGCCCCAGGGGCAAGGTAGAAACCGGGGAGCTGTTTTTT
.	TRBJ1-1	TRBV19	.	CASSNRGGTEAFF	TGTGCCAGTAGTAATCGGGGGGGTACTGAAGCTTTCTTT
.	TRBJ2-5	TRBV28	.	CASSTPGRRETQYF	TGTGCCAGCAGTACCCCGGGGCGCCGAGAGACCCAGTACTTC
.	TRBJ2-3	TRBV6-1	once	CASSPRDSEEAQYF	TGTGCCAGCAGCCCTCGGGACTCAGAAGAGGCGCAGTATTTT
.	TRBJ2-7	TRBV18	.	CASSRSEAYEQYF	TGTGCCAGCTCACGCAGCGAGGCCTACGAGCAGTACTTC
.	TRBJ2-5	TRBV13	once	CASSLDETQYF	TGTGCCAGCAGCTTAGATGAGACCCAGTACTTC
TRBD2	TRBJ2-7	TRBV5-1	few	CASSSLAGAGEQYF	TGCGCCAGCAGCTCCTTAGCGGGAGCGGGGGAGCAGTACTTC
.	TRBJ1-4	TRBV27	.	CASSRPGRGGEKLFF	TGTGCCAGCAGTCGCCCGGGACGGGGAGGCGAAAAACTGTTTTTT
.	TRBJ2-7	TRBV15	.	CATSRAGTESYEQYF	TGTGCCACCAGCAGGGCCGGGACCGAGTCCTACGAGCAGTACTTC
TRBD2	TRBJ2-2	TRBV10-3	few	CAISRLAETGELFF	TGTGCCATCAGTCGACTAGCGGAGACCGGGGAGCTGTTTTTT
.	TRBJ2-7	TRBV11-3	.	CASSSSRGGNAYEQYF	TGTGCCAGCAGCTCCTCGCGGGGCGGGAACGCCTACGAGCAGTACTTC
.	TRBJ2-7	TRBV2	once	CASGWGVDEQYF	TGTGCCAGCGGTTGGGGAGTTGACGAGCAGTACTTC
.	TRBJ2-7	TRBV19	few	CASSLPRGGSYEQYF	TGTGCCAGTAGTCTACCCCGGGGCGGTTCCTACGAGCAGTACTTC
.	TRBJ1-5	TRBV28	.	CASRMGGFNQPQHF	TGTGCCAGCAGGATGGGGGGGTTCAATCAGCCCCAGCATTTT
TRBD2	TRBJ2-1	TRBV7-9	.	CASSNPGLVSYNEQFF	TGTGCCAGCAGCAATCCGGGACTAGTGAGCTACAATGAGCAGTTCTTC
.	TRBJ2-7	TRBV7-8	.	CASSRTGLPVNEQYF	TGTGCCAGCAGCCGAACAGGGCTTCCAGTGAACGAGCAGTACTTC
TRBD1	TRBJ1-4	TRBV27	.	CASRGYRGYEKLFF	TGTGCCAGCAGGGGGTACAGGGGTTACGAAAAACTGTTTTTT
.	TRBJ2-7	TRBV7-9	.	CASSLSVGATYEQYF	TGTGCCAGCAGCCTCAGCGTGGGTGCTACCTACGAGCAGTACTTC